The clone carrying this T cell receptor (beta chain) was seen ten or more times. What it recognizes is unknown. This record belongs to a study of T cells in Graves' hyperthyroidism and ophthalmopathy. About the research overall: Specimen type is peripheral blood, collected at initial diagnosis prior to any treatment.

Cells are PBMCs isolated from 9 to 10 ml of fresh blood. TCR beta CDR3 regions were amplified from RNA transcripts. First-round RT-PCR targeting the TCR CDR3 was performed with the HTBI primer set. One entry per CDR3 protein, called by TCRdb with MiXCR from the multiplex PCR reads. The table has 300,000 to 450,000 distinct CDR3 sequences, around 13% seen once. Study-level points and caveats: Most clonotypes expanded in thyroid above 0.001 were likewise present in blood. Classification by a 13 V-J model distinguished ophthalmopathy from stable hyperthyroidism.

This TCR derives from a woman in her twenties or thirties with Graves' ophthalmopathy. Sequenced input: blood.

In nucleotides, the CDR3 is TGTGCCAGCAAGCACAGGGGGGGTTTAGAAAAACTGTTTTTT. Amino acid sequence: CASKHRGGLEKLFF. This rearrangement joins TRBV2 to TRBJ1-4, with 8 bases matching TRBD1. The CDR3 is 14 amino acids. CDR1 is SNHLY and CDR2 is FYNNEI in the germline V gene. V lost 7 bases, J lost 8 bases, and 9 bases stayed unmatched.